The 8 T cell receptor beta chains in this list originate from one sample, sequenced in a study of OX40 agonist ivuxolimab in advanced cancers. The table came from immunoSEQ multiplex PCR; TCRdb's copy has only in-frame clones and leaves some out. The sample carries 50,000 to 75,000 clones, 90% recorded once. This material consisted of CD4+ or CD8+ T cells sorted from blood, taken in a trial of the OX40 agonist ivuxolimab. The receptors here all came from an adult with an advanced solid tumor such as melanoma, head and neck, liver or kidney cancer.

This chain links TRBV10-3 with TRBJ2-7; D is perhaps TRBD1 (7 bases). Trimming removed 2 bases at V and 8 bases at J, with 19 bases between. CDR1 and CDR2 (germline): ENHRY, SYGVKD. This CDR3 is built from 15 residues. The CDR3 reads CAISEAGQTGFKQYF. In DNA form, the CDR3 reads TGTGCCATCAGTGAGGCGGGGCAGACAGGGTTTAAGCAGTACTTC.

J is TRBJ2-1 and V is TRBV13; 13 bases line up with TRBD2. Germline V gene data show CDR1 as PRHDT and CDR2 as FYEKMQ (reference sequence). The CDR3 has 16 amino acids. With V trimmed by 0 bases and J by 9 bases, 5 bases remained unmatched. The CDR3 sequence: CASSLGGTSGVIEQFF. CDR3 DNA: TGTGCCAGCAGCTTAGGCGGGACTAGCGGGGTTATTGAGCAGTTCTTC.

This chain joins TRBV2 and TRBJ1-2; D is perhaps TRBD1 (5 bases). CDR3 length equals 14 residues. CDR1 and CDR2 from the germline V gene are SNHLY and FYNNEI. The ends were cut back, 1 base at V and 8 bases at J, with 14 bases in the middle. CDR3 in DNA: TGTGCCAGCAGTGAAGTCACAATCGGGGACGGCTACACCTTC. Translating it yields CASSEVTIGDGYTF.

This clone appeared once. The chain is built from TRBV11-1 and TRBJ1-1; D is undetermined. The length of the CDR3 is 13 residues. Trimming took off 4 bases at V and 4 bases at J, with 10 bases between the two ends. CDR1 and CDR2 from the germline V gene are SGHAT and FQDESV (reference sequence). The CDR3 DNA sequence: TGTGCCAGCAGCTCAGGACGGAGCACTGAAGCTTTCTTT. Amino acid sequence: CASSSGRSTEAFF. The whole variable domain, remainder taken from reference TRBV11-1 and TRBJ1-1, is EAEVAQSPRYKITEKSQAVAFWCDPISGHATLYWYRQILGQGPELLVQFQDESVVDDSQLPKDRFSAERLKGVDSTLKIQPAELGDSAMYLCASSSGRSTEAFFGQGTRLTVV.

This rearrangement joins TRBV7-2 to TRBJ2-1, with 8 bases fitting TRBD2. CDR1 and CDR2 from the germline V gene are SGHTA and FQGNSA. V was pared by 1 base and J by 0 bases, with 5 bases of the junction left unmatched. CDR3 length: 17 amino acids. DNA of the CDR3: TGTGCCAGCAGCTTAGAGAGCGGGAGTTTCTCCTACAATGAGCAGTTCTTC. It codes for CASSLESGSFSYNEQFF.

This chain joins TRBV19 and TRBJ1-2; unclear D gene. Germline V gene sequence: CDR1 LNHDA, CDR2 SQIVND (reference sequence). Deletions cut 1 base from V and 2 bases from J, with 11 bases between. The CDR3 runs 15 residues. In DNA form, the CDR3 reads TGTGCCAGTAGTATAGCGCTGGCCTCAAACTATGGCTACACCTTC. Translating it yields CASSIALASNYGYTF.

The V call is TRBV9, the J call TRBJ2-1, with 8 positions matching TRBD1. From germline, CDR1 is SGDLS and CDR2 YYNGEE. Trimming removed 4 bases from V and 8 bases from J; junction bases left unmatched: 20. This CDR3 spans 18 amino acids. Here the CDR3 reads CASSPHLTPRTGRHEQFF. CDR3 nucleotides: TGTGCCAGCAGCCCACACCTAACCCCTAGGACAGGGAGGCATGAGCAGTTCTTC. The full variable domain, in which reference TRBV9 and TRBJ2-1 provide the parts outside the CDR3, is DSGVTQTPKHLITATGQRVTLRCSPRSGDLSVYWYQQSLDQGLQFLIQYYNGEERAKGNILERFSAQQFPDLHSELNLSSLELGDSALYFCASSPHLTPRTGRHEQFFGPGTRLTVL.

The table lists this clone with a count of one. This chain uses TRBV21-1 with TRBJ2-1; TRBD1 is the table's D call and was not checked against the DNA. TRBV21-1 is annotated as a pseudogene. The CDR3 runs 15 residues. The DNA of the CDR3 is TGTGCCAGCAGCAACCGGACAGGGGCTGTAAATGAGCAGTTCTTC. Its translation is CASSNRTGAVNEQFF.